These 20 T cell receptor beta chains originate from one sample sequenced in a study of blood T cells in healthy people across ages. Then a second PCR, running roughly 6 to 12 cycles, was carried out with a sample-barcoded 5' primer and a J-beta primer mix. Using its own MiXCR run on the 5' RACE reads, TCRdb lists one record per CDR3 protein. The sample carries some 1.5 million distinct CDR3 sequences, 25% to 30% recorded once. Material for sequencing was blood. The receptors were gathered from a woman in her 30s in good health.

The chain employs TRBV7-2 and TRBJ1-2; TRBD1 matches 7 bases. The ends lost 5 bases at V and 6 bases at J; junction bases unmatched: 12. The CDR3 extends over 15 amino acids. Per the germline V gene, CDR1 is SGHTA and CDR2 is FQGNSA. CDR3: CASSTDRDDIHGYTF. The CDR3 bases are TGTGCCAGCAGCACAGACAGGGACGACATCCATGGCTACACCTTC. Full variable domain (remainder filled in from reference TRBV7-2 and TRBJ1-2): GAGVSQSPSNKVTEKGKDVELRCDPISGHTALYWYRQSLGQGLEFLIYFQGNSAPDKSGLPSDRFSAERTGGSVSTLTIQRTQQEDSAVYLCASSTDRDDIHGYTFGSGTRLTVV.

This clonotype was counted only a few times. This sequence joins TRBV19 and TRBJ1-2, with 8 bases lining up with TRBD1. J was trimmed by 5 bases and V by 7 bases; bases with no gene match: 12. Germline V gene lookup returns CDR1 LNHDA and CDR2 SQIVND (reference sequence). The length of the CDR3 is 15 residues. In nucleotides, the CDR3 is TGTGCCAGTACGCCTGGATCAGGGGGCGGGTATGGCTACACCTTC. It encodes CASTPGSGGGYGYTF.

This clonotype was recorded a few times. This sequence joins TRBV20-1 and TRBJ1-4; 8 nucleotides agree with TRBD1. J gave up 8 bases and V 5 bases, and 10 bases lay outside the gene matches. The CDR3 loop spans 14 amino acids. Germline V gene sequence: CDR1 DFQATT, CDR2 SNEGSKA (reference sequence). As DNA, the CDR3 is TGCAGTGCTGAGATACAGGGGGTGAGGGAAAAACTGTTTTTT. Translation gives CSAEIQGVREKLFF.

V gene TRBV6-2 or TRBV6-3 combines with J gene TRBJ2-3, with D hard to call. Looked up from germline, CDR1 is MNHEY and CDR2 is SVGEGT. Deletions cut 10 bases from V and 2 bases from J, with 16 bases between. The CDR3 is 14 amino acids. CDR3 nucleotides: TGTGCCACCAAGTTGGGTCGAACCACAGATACGCAGTATTTT. It specifies CATKLGRTTDTQYF.

A few counts support this clonotype. One end of the junction varies from germline; a read error may be responsible. The chain uses TRBV6-5 and TRBJ1-2; TRBD1 might be the D (5 bases). CDR1 is MNHEY, CDR2 SVGAGI, per germline. The length of the CDR3 is 19 residues. In nucleotides, the CDR3 is TGTGCCGGCAGTTTCACAGGCGGGCTCCCTCTCGCGAATGGCTATGGCTACACCTTC. This translates into CAGSFTGGLPLANGYGYTF.

The chain carries TRBV27 and TRBJ1-1; tentative D call: TRBD1 (5 bases). Trimming pared 5 bases from V and 5 bases from J, leaving 12 bases between. The CDR3 runs to 13 residues. Germline lookup yields CDR1 MNHEY and CDR2 SMNVEV (reference sequence). The DNA of the CDR3 is TGTGCCAGCAGTCCGGGACCTTTGACTGAAGCTTTCTTT. This codes for CASSPGPLTEAFF.

This clonotype has just a few counts. In nucleotides, the CDR3 is TGTGCCAGCAGTTCCGGCGCGACGGCCGGAAACATTCAGTACTTC. Amino acid sequence: CASSSGATAGNIQYF. V gene TRBV6-6 combines with J gene TRBJ2-4, with unresolved D. The V gene's germline CDR1 is MNHNY and CDR2 SVGAGI (reference sequence). The germline V and J ends were trimmed by 4 bases and 6 bases, with 16 bases remaining between them. This CDR3 contains 15 residues.

Points on this clonotype: The junction departs from germline at one end; a sequencing error may be responsible. V gene TRBV7-2 combines with J gene TRBJ2-7, with D perhaps being TRBD1 or TRBD2 (5 bases each). This CDR3 contains 12 residues. Germline V gene lookup returns CDR1 SGHTA and CDR2 FQGNSA. CDR3 DNA sequence: TGTGTCAGCAGCTTAGGTCGTCTTGGGGGGTACTTC. Protein product: CVSSLGRLGGYF.

This clonotype has at least ten counts. This chain connects TRBV9 to TRBJ2-7; D uncertain. The V end lost 9 bases, the J end lost 3 bases, and 16 bases lay between the germline ends. Germline V gene lookup returns CDR1 SGDLS and CDR2 YYNGEE. This CDR3 is 13 amino acids long. The CDR3 region has the DNA TGTGCCACCCCCGTATGGCCCCTCTACGAGCAGTACTTC. Translating gives CATPVWPLYEQYF.

This clonotype turned up a few times. The CDR3 region is CSASRQSTDTQYF. CDR3 nucleotides: TGCAGTGCTAGTCGACAAAGCACAGATACGCAGTATTTT. The chain links TRBV20-1 to TRBJ2-3, with D unresolved. The V gene's germline CDR1 is DFQATT and CDR2 SNEGSKA (reference sequence). The CDR3 spans 13 residues. Trimming shortened V by 3 bases and J by 0 bases, and 7 bases separated the two germline ends.

Comments on this clonotype: A much larger clone differs by one base, so this may be a read error. This chain connects TRBV28 to TRBJ2-5; TRBD1 is a possible D gene (5 bases). Trimming shortened V by 6 bases and J by 11 bases, and 25 bases separated the two germline ends. The CDR3 loop spans 15 amino acids. The germline V gene has CDR1 MDHEN and CDR2 SYDVKM. The CDR3, as DNA: TGTGCCAGCAGCCTTACAGGTCCGGTTCACAATGAGCAGTACTTC. Its protein is CASSLTGPVHNEQYF.

The chain recombines TRBV12-3 or TRBV12-4 with TRBJ2-7; the match to TRBD1 covers 8 bases. Trimming took 4 bases from V and 4 from J; bases not matched to a gene: 6. The CDR3 has 14 amino acids. The CDR3 loop is CASSWGQVLYEQYF. The CDR3 DNA reads TGTGCCAGCAGTTGGGGACAGGTACTGTACGAGCAGTACTTC.

In its sample, this clonotype was seen a few times. The J gene is TRBJ1-2, the V gene TRBV28; D remains unclear. This CDR3 region has 14 residues. V gave up 4 bases and J gave up 4 bases, with 13 bases separating them. CDR1 is MDHEN, CDR2 SYDVKM, per germline. The CDR3: CASSSPEGSYGYTF. Written as DNA, the CDR3 is TGTGCCAGCAGTTCCCCTGAGGGCAGCTATGGCTACACCTTC.

The chain joins TRBV5-1 to TRBJ2-2; D gene ambiguous. Germline-derived CDR1 and CDR2 are SGHRS and YFSETQ. CDR3 size: 14 residues. V was cut by 5 bases and J by 2 bases, with 10 bases left in between. The CDR3 protein is CASRDATNTGELFF. CDR3 DNA sequence: TGCGCCAGCAGGGACGCGACCAACACCGGGGAGCTGTTTTTT.

This clonotype was recorded at least ten times. The gene calls are TRBV20-1 and TRBJ2-5; possible D gene TRBD2, 6 bases. CDR1 DFQATT and CDR2 SNEGSKA come from the germline V gene (reference sequence). The CDR3 has 13 residues. V lost 1 base, J lost 5 bases, and 11 bases lay in between. CDR3 in amino acids: CSARGDRGETQYF. In DNA, the CDR3 is TGCAGTGCTAGAGGAGACCGGGGGGAGACCCAGTACTTC.

This clonotype has only a few counts. The V call is TRBV6-6, the J call TRBJ2-5, with 11 bases lining up with TRBD2. This CDR3 region has 16 residues. Germline CDR1 is MNHNY and CDR2 is SVGAGI (reference sequence). Unmatched junction bases numbered 11, after V lost 6 bases and J lost 5 bases. In DNA form, the CDR3 reads TGTGCCAGCAGACCCCATAGCGGGGGGGCCGAGGAGACCCAGTACTTC. It is translated as CASRPHSGGAEETQYF.

The V gene is TRBV7-9, the J gene TRBJ2-2; 7 bases agree with TRBD2. This CDR3 has 15 residues. V shed 3 bases and J 6 bases; nucleotides not matched to a gene: 7. Germline assignment: CDR1 SEHNR and CDR2 FQNEAQ (reference sequence). The DNA of the CDR3 is TGTGCCAGCAGCTTCTCGGGGGGAGTTTCCGGGGAGCTGTTTTTT. Its translation: CASSFSGGVSGELFF.

The sample holds a few counts of this clonotype. The chain recombines TRBV29-1 with TRBJ1-1; D gene uncertain. Trimming removed 1 base from V and 10 bases from J, with 10 bases in between. The CDR3 contains 11 residues. Germline CDR1 is SQVTM and CDR2 is ANQGSEA. The CDR3 region is CSVEAETPAFF. As DNA, the CDR3 is TGCAGCGTTGAAGCTGAGACGCCAGCTTTCTTT.

The chain joins TRBV12-3 or TRBV12-4 to TRBJ1-5; D is uncertain. CDR3 length: 13 residues. V was cut by 5 bases and J by 4 bases, with 9 bases left in between. The DNA for the CDR3 is TGTGCCAGCAGTAGGACCCAGAATCAGCCCCAGCATTTT. Its protein is CASSRTQNQPQHF.

The rearrangement links TRBV9 to TRBJ2-1, with D possibly matching TRBD1 (6 bases). CDR1 and CDR2 from the germline V gene are SGDLS and YYNGEE. CDR3 length: 14 amino acids. Trimming shortened V by 4 bases and J by 3 bases, and 11 bases separated the two germline ends. The CDR3 reads CASSIAQGYNEQFF. For the CDR3, the DNA is TGTGCCAGCAGCATAGCACAGGGCTACAATGAGCAGTTCTTC.